This passage covers 15 T cell receptor beta chains from one sample sequenced in a study of monozygotic twins with inflammatory bowel disease. TCRdb processed the 5' RACE reads again and assigns one entry to each CDR3 protein, with no DNA. The sample has a few hundred thousand distinct CDR3 sequences; the top ten hold 2% to 3%. Sequencing input: blood. The source is a human donor with ulcerative colitis or Crohn's disease, or a healthy co-twin of an affected twin (not recorded which).

J is TRBJ2-7 and V is TRBV15; TCRdb outputs TRBD1, but without DNA this stays unchecked. Germline CDR1 and CDR2: LNHNV and YYDKDF (reference sequence). This CDR3 contains 14 residues. The CDR3 is CATSRDGAVYEQYF.

V and J are TRBV20-1 and TRBJ2-1; the TRBD2 assignment by TCRdb is unverifiable without DNA. CDR3 length equals 12 residues. From germline, CDR1 is DFQATT and CDR2 SNEGSKA (reference sequence). This chain's CDR3 is CSASSTSRGQFF.

The CDR3 loop is CSARDFDPIAGGSYNEQFF. The chain carries TRBV20-1 and TRBJ2-1; TCRdb designates TRBD2, a call that cannot be tested without DNA. Germline CDR1 is DFQATT and CDR2 is SNEGSKA (reference sequence). The CDR3 has 19 amino acids.

J is TRBJ1-1 and V is TRBV5-1; TCRdb reports TRBD1, a call that lacks DNA to check it against. This CDR3 comprises 14 residues. Germline CDR1 reads SGHRS; CDR2 reads YFSETQ. CDR3 amino acids: CASSWAGEGTEAFF.

The chain links TRBV20-1 to TRBJ1-4. The CDR3 is made up of 12 amino acids. CDR1 and CDR2 from the germline V gene are DFQATT and SNEGSKA (reference sequence). This chain's CDR3 is CSASLRREKLFF.

This chain links TRBV28 with TRBJ1-1; TCRdb's D gene call, TRBD1, goes unchecked for lack of DNA. The CDR3 contains 14 residues. Looked up from germline, CDR1 is MDHEN and CDR2 is SYDVKM. CDR3 amino acids: CASSSGTGVTEAFF.

The chain employs TRBV7-3 and TRBJ2-3; with no DNA, the TCRdb D assignment of TRBD2 cannot be verified. Germline loops: CDR1 SGHTA, CDR2 FQGTGA. The CDR3 length is 15 residues. The CDR3 protein is CASSKSSGGRDTQYF.

This chain links TRBV9 with TRBJ2-2. The CDR3 runs to 14 residues. Per germline, CDR1 SGDLS and CDR2 YYNGEE. The CDR3: CASSVVLDTGELFF.

J is TRBJ1-5 and V is TRBV4-2; the D call from TCRdb, TRBD1, cannot be confirmed without DNA. The CDR3 has 18 amino acids. In germline, CDR1 is LGHNA, CDR2 YNFKEQ. The CDR3 loop is CASSQDLVQGLTNQPQHF.

This sequence joins TRBV30 and TRBJ2-2. The CDR3 sequence is 12 residues long. Germline V gene sequence: CDR1 GTSNPN, CDR2 SVGIG (reference sequence). The CDR3 is CAWSPDTGELFF. Filled out from reference TRBV30 and TRBJ2-2, the complete variable domain reads SQTIHQWPATLVQPVGSPLSLECTVEGTSNPNLYWYRQAAGRGLQLLFYSVGIGQISSEVPQNLSASRPQDRQFILSSKKLLLSDSGFYLCAWSPDTGELFFGEGSRLTVL.

The V and J genes are TRBV7-2 and TRBJ1-2; TCRdb calls TRBD1, which cannot be checked without DNA. The germline gives CDR1 SGHTA, CDR2 FQGNSA. There are 13 residues in the CDR3. CDR3 residues: CASSPQGGRGYTF.

CDR3 residues: CASSLRGGRAYEQYF. V and J are TRBV5-6 and TRBJ2-7; checking the TCRdb D call of TRBD2 is not possible without DNA. The CDR3 loop spans 15 amino acids. The germline V gene has CDR1 SGHDT and CDR2 YYEEEE.

The J gene is TRBJ1-3, the V gene TRBV6-1. Germline CDR1 MNHNS, CDR2 SASEGT. The CDR3 length is 14 residues. CDR3 region: CASRAGGGGNTIYF.

The J gene is TRBJ2-1, the V gene TRBV28. The CDR3 runs to 12 residues. Germline V CDR1 and CDR2: MDHEN, SYDVKM. CDR3 protein: CASSGSSNEQFF.

The J gene is TRBJ1-5, the V gene TRBV19. This CDR3 comprises 15 residues. CDR1 is LNHDA, CDR2 SQIVND, per germline (reference sequence). The CDR3: CATNPGTSSNQPQHF.